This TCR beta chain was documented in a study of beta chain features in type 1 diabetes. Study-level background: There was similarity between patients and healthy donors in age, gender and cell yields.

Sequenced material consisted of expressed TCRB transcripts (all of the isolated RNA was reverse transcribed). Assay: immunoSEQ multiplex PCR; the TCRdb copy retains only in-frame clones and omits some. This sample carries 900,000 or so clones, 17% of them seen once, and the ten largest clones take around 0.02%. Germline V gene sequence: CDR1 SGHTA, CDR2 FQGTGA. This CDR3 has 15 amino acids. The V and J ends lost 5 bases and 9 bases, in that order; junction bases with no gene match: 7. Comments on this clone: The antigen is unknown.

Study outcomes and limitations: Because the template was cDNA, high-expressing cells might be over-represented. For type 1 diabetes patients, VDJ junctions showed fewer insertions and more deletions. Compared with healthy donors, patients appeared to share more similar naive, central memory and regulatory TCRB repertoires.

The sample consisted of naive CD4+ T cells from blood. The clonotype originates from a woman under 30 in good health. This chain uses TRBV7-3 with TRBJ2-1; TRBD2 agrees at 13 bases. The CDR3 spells CASSTGLAGVSEQFF. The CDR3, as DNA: TGTGCCAGCAGCACCGGACTAGCGGGAGTATCTGAGCAGTTCTTC.